The 19 T cell receptor beta chains in this list originate from one sample, sequenced in a study of blood T cell repertoires in COVID-19. Produced via immunoSEQ multiplex PCR; TCRdb's table is partial and in-frame only. This table has approximately 140,000 clones, more than 75% appearing once. Sequencing was carried out using peripheral blood. All receptors come from a woman aged 40 to 49 with acute or convalescent COVID-19.

The rearrangement joins TRBV15 to TRBJ1-5; D is ambiguous. V lost 0 bases to trimming and J lost 6 bases, with 6 bases between them. The germline CDR1 and CDR2 sequences are LNHNV and YYDKDF (reference sequence). The CDR3 extends over 13 amino acids. For the CDR3, the DNA is TGTGCCACCAGCAGAGAGAGAGTTCAGCCCCAGCATTTT. Protein sequence: CATSRERVQPQHF. Based on the CDR3 plus reference TRBV15 and TRBJ1-5, the full variable domain is DAMVIQNPRYQVTQFGKPVTLSCSQTLNHNVMYWYQQKSSQAPKLLFHYYDKDFNNEADTPDNFQSRRPNTSFCFLDIRSPGLGDTAMYLCATSRERVQPQHFGDGTRLSIL.

The V gene is TRBV2, the J gene TRBJ1-2, with TRBD1 matching over 7 bases. CDR3 length: 13 amino acids. The germline gives CDR1 SNHLY, CDR2 FYNNEI. The CDR3 nucleotides read TGTGCGATCACAGGGGAAGCTAACTATGGCTACACCTTC. Translated, it gives CAITGEANYGYTF.

V is TRBV19 and J is TRBJ1-5; 9 nucleotides line up with TRBD1. CDR1 is LNHDA, CDR2 SQIVND, per germline (reference sequence). V was pared by 5 bases and J by 7 bases, with 9 bases of the junction left unmatched. CDR3 length: 15 residues. As DNA, the CDR3 is TGTGCCAGTAGTCCCGCCGGGACAGGGAGGCAGCCCCAGCATTTT. Encoded protein: CASSPAGTGRQPQHF.

The chain carries TRBV5-4 and TRBJ1-1; 9 bases map to TRBD1. The CDR3 loop spans 13 amino acids. Looked up from germline, CDR1 is SGHNT and CDR2 is YYREEE (reference sequence). Unmatched junction bases numbered 7, after V lost 5 bases and J lost 8 bases. The CDR3 region is CASSRTGEIEAFF. The CDR3 nucleotides read TGTGCCAGCAGTCGGACAGGGGAAATAGAAGCTTTCTTT.

This sequence joins TRBV6-5 and TRBJ1-1; no firm D call. Germline assignment: CDR1 MNHEY and CDR2 SVGAGI. The length of the CDR3 is 14 residues. V shed 2 bases and J shed 1 base, with 8 bases lying between them. The CDR3 bases are TGTGCCAGCAGTTACCGAGAACGGAACACTGAAGCTTTCTTT. This gives the protein CASSYRERNTEAFF.

V gene TRBV19 combines with J gene TRBJ1-3; 8 positions agree with TRBD1. CDR3 length: 16 residues. Germline loops: CDR1 LNHDA, CDR2 SQIVND (reference sequence). V trimming: 3 bases; J trimming: 4 bases; junction bases outside the gene matches: 8. DNA of the CDR3: TGTGCCAGTAGTATTCAAGGACAGGGTACCGGAAACACCATATATTTT. Protein: CASSIQGQGTGNTIYF.

The V call is TRBV12-3 or TRBV12-4, the J call TRBJ1-2; D is unresolved. The CDR3 spans 13 residues. V was pared by 3 bases and J by 3 bases, with 8 bases between. The CDR3 here is CASSLQMDYGYTF. The CDR3 DNA sequence: TGTGCCAGCAGTTTGCAGATGGACTATGGCTACACCTTC.

For the CDR3, the DNA is TGTGCCAGCAGCTTTAACAGGTATGGCGAGCAGTACTTC. As protein: CASSFNRYGEQYF. The genes are TRBV5-8 and TRBJ2-7; D possibly corresponds to TRBD1 (5 bases). Germline V gene data show CDR1 as SGHTS and CDR2 as YDEGEE. The CDR3 is 13 amino acids. Trimming took 2 bases from V and 6 from J, leaving 12 bases between them.

The chain carries TRBV9 and TRBJ2-7, with 9 bases matching TRBD1. CDR1 SGDLS and CDR2 YYNGEE come from the germline V gene. V shed 2 bases, J shed 6 bases, and the junction held 3 bases outside the gene matches. This CDR3 has 13 residues. The CDR3 spells CASSVTGGSEQYF. Written as DNA, the CDR3 is TGTGCCAGCAGCGTTACAGGGGGCTCCGAGCAGTACTTC.

The chain uses TRBV6-4 and TRBJ2-3; 11 bases are a match to TRBD1. V was pared by 3 bases and J by 4 bases, with 0 bases of the junction left unmatched. Germline values: CDR1 MRHNA, CDR2 SNTAGT. The CDR3 has 14 residues. CDR3 sequence reads: CASSEGQGADTQYF. The DNA of the CDR3 is TGTGCCAGCAGTGAGGGACAGGGGGCAGATACGCAGTATTTT.

The rearrangement links TRBV21-1 to TRBJ1-1; TRBD1 is the table's D call and was not checked against the DNA. TRBV21-1 is classified as a pseudogene. The CDR3 totals 21 residues. The CDR3 here is CASSNKPIPKVGLPPNTEAFF. CDR3 coding DNA: TGTGCCAGCAGCAATAAACCGATCCCAAAGGTGGGGCTTCCTCCGAACACTGAAGCTTTCTTT.

The chain carries TRBV19 and TRBJ2-4, with 9 bases identical to TRBD1. The CDR3 sequence is 13 residues long. Germline V gives CDR1 LNHDA, CDR2 SQIVND (reference sequence). V trimming: 5 bases; J trimming: 7 bases; junction bases outside the gene matches: 3. The CDR3 DNA follows: TGTGCCAGTAGTCTAGGGACAGGGAACATTCAGTACTTC. Protein product: CASSLGTGNIQYF.

The chain uses TRBV25-1 and TRBJ2-3; 7 nucleotides agree with TRBD1. There are 15 residues in the CDR3. Trimming cost V 7 bases and J 1 base; bases outside gene matches: 8. Germline CDR1 and CDR2: MGHDK and SYGVNS. The CDR3 reads CASTRGGAGTDTQYF. The CDR3 nucleotides read TGTGCCAGCACCCGAGGGGGCGCCGGCACAGATACGCAGTATTTT. Full variable domain (outside the CDR3, taken from reference TRBV25-1 and TRBJ2-3): EADIYQTPRYLVIGTGKKITLECSQTMGHDKMYWYQQDPGMELHLIHYSYGVNSTEKGDLSSESTVSRIRTEHFPLTLESARPSHTSQYLCASTRGGAGTDTQYFGPGTRLTVL.

The rearrangement links TRBV4-3 to TRBJ2-2, with D perhaps matching TRBD2 (5 bases). Trimming left V 0 bases short and J 8 bases short, with 7 bases between. In germline, CDR1 is LGHNA, CDR2 YSLEER. The CDR3 extends over 13 amino acids. CDR3 sequence (DNA): TGCGCCAGCAGCCAAGATAGAGGGGGGGAGCTGTTTTTT. Translation: CASSQDRGGELFF.

The CDR3 here is CASTPDRANNSPLHF. The CDR3, as DNA: TGCGCCAGCACCCCAGACAGGGCGAATAATTCACCCCTCCACTTT. The chain combines TRBV5-1 with TRBJ1-6, with 7 bases lining up with TRBD1. The CDR3 consists of 15 residues. Germline V gene sequence: CDR1 SGHRS, CDR2 YFSETQ. The trim removed 6 bases at V and 5 bases at J, leaving 8 bases unmatched.

V usage is TRBV6-2 or TRBV6-3 and J usage is TRBJ1-5, with a possible D match to TRBD1 (5 bases). V was clipped by 5 bases and J by 0 bases, with 5 bases between them. From germline, CDR1 is MNHEY and CDR2 SVGEGT. CDR3 length equals 13 residues. DNA for the CDR3: TGTGCCAGCAGTGACAGTAGCAATCAGCCCCAGCATTTT. It specifies CASSDSSNQPQHF.

The V gene is TRBV28, the J gene TRBJ2-2, with D perhaps matching TRBD1 (6 bases). Germline V gene data show CDR1 as MDHEN and CDR2 as SYDVKM. The CDR3 has 15 amino acids. V lost 6 bases and J lost 1, with 12 bases in between. The CDR3 sequence: CASRTQGKNTGELFF. Written as DNA, the CDR3 is TGTGCCAGCAGGACTCAGGGGAAGAACACCGGGGAGCTGTTTTTT.

This chain links TRBV7-2 with TRBJ2-1; 10 nucleotides agree with TRBD1. CDR1 SGHTA and CDR2 FQGNSA come from the germline V gene. V trimming: 0 bases; J trimming: 5 bases; junction bases outside the gene matches: 4. The CDR3 loop spans 16 amino acids. CDR3 DNA sequence: TGTGCCAGCAGCTTAGCTGGGACAGGGGTCCACAATGAGCAGTTCTTC. It specifies CASSLAGTGVHNEQFF.

This chain uses TRBV2 with TRBJ2-3; D unresolved. CDR3 length: 14 amino acids. The germline V and J ends were trimmed by 2 bases and 2 bases, with 8 bases remaining between them. Germline CDR1 SNHLY, CDR2 FYNNEI. This CDR3 is CASSELSLTDTQYF. The DNA for the CDR3 is TGTGCCAGCAGTGAATTGTCCCTCACAGATACGCAGTATTTT.